Each of the 18 T cell receptor beta chains below was sequenced from the same sample in a study of shared T cell receptors in the human thymus (dated by TCRdb to about 2021). The protocol used for the library was the immunoSEQ multiplex PCR assay. This immuneACCESS table, as held by TCRdb, lists in-frame sequences with V and J called but not all clones. Of the missing ones, under half trace to an unresolved V gene in checked studies; the others have no known cause. Counted in this sample were just under 550,000 clones; 75% to 80% of them appeared once. The ten largest clones take up 0.013% of the sample. These data also featured in a second study, about human thymus T cells.

Sequencing was carried out using thymocytes. These receptor sequences come from a boy under three years old with a congenital heart defect. Donor details come from another sample of the same person, matched by shared clones.

The table lists this clone with many counts. V usage is TRBV19 and J usage is TRBJ1-3, with a tentative D call TRBD1 (6 bases). This CDR3 is built from 13 residues. Trimming took off 7 bases at V and 2 bases at J, with 9 bases between the two ends. Germline-derived CDR1 and CDR2 are LNHDA and SQIVND (reference sequence). CDR3 amino acids: CASITGTGNTIYF. CDR3 sequence (DNA): TGTGCCAGTATAACAGGGACTGGAAACACCATATATTTT.

This clone occurred once. CDR3 sequence reads: CASSPRLAGGLETQYF. The CDR3 region has the DNA TGTGCCAGCAGCCCAAGACTAGCGGGAGGGTTGGAGACCCAGTACTTC. The chain is built from TRBV7-9 and TRBJ2-5, with 14 bases lining up with TRBD2. The V gene end was trimmed by 5 bases and the J gene end by 5 bases; junction bases not matched to a gene: 7. Looked up from germline, CDR1 is SEHNR and CDR2 is FQNEAQ (reference sequence). The length of the CDR3 is 16 residues.

The chain combines TRBV13 with TRBJ2-4; TRBD2 is a possible D gene (6 bases). The germline V and J ends were trimmed by 7 bases and 8 bases, with 21 bases remaining between them. The germline V gene has CDR1 PRHDT and CDR2 FYEKMQ (reference sequence). The CDR3 has 15 amino acids. DNA of the CDR3: TGTGCCAGCACCCTCGCTGGGACTTCTGGAGACATTCAGTACTTC. Protein: CASTLAGTSGDIQYF. Complete variable domain (other parts from reference TRBV13 and TRBJ2-4): AAGVIQSPRHLIKEKRETATLKCYPIPRHDTVYWYQQGPGQDPQFLISFYEKMQSDKGSIPDRFSAQQFSDYHSELNMSSLELGDSALYFCASTLAGTSGDIQYFGAGTRLSVL.

V is TRBV28 and J is TRBJ1-3; 8 positions agree with TRBD1. CDR1 is MDHEN, CDR2 SYDVKM, per germline. The CDR3 is 18 amino acids. V trimming: 6 bases; J trimming: 4 bases; junction bases outside the gene matches: 17. DNA for the CDR3: TGTGCCAGCAGCCATATCAACGGCGACAGGGGAGTAGGAAACACCATATATTTT. Amino acid sequence: CASSHINGDRGVGNTIYF. Supplemented by reference TRBV28 and TRBJ1-3, the full variable domain reads DVKVTQSSRYLVKRTGEKVFLECVQDMDHENMFWYRQDPGLGLRLIYFSYDVKMKEKGDIPEGYSVSREKKERFSLILESASTNQTSMYLCASSHINGDRGVGNTIYFGEGSWLTVV.

The rearrangement uses TRBV28 and TRBJ1-5, with D possibly TRBD1 on 6 matching bases. This CDR3 comprises 15 residues. The V end was cut by 7 bases, the J end by 7 bases, with 20 bases between. Germline V gene lookup returns CDR1 MDHEN and CDR2 SYDVKM. As DNA, the CDR3 is TGTGCCAGCACCCCTCGGGTCCCACAGGGCCAGCCCCAGCATTTT. Residues: CASTPRVPQGQPQHF.

The rearrangement joins TRBV29-1 to TRBJ2-1; TRBD1 agrees at 7 bases. V dropped 0 bases and J dropped 6; count of bases not matched to a gene: 11. The CDR3 loop spans 16 amino acids. Germline V gene sequence: CDR1 SQVTM, CDR2 ANQGSEA. Here the CDR3 reads CSVEDVRRDSVNEQFF. The DNA of the CDR3 is TGCAGCGTTGAAGATGTCCGTAGGGACAGCGTCAATGAGCAGTTCTTC.

The chain links TRBV12-5 to TRBJ2-7, with D maybe TRBD2 (6 bases). This CDR3 spans 12 amino acids. Trimming left V 8 bases short and J 0 bases short, with 8 bases between. CDR1 is LGHNT, CDR2 FRNRAP, per germline. Here the CDR3 DNA reads TGTGCTAGTCGCGGGACCTCCTACGAGCAGTACTTC. This encodes CASRGTSYEQYF.

The chain joins TRBV9 to TRBJ1-2; TRBD1 matches at 7 bases. There are 17 residues in the CDR3. Germline V CDR1 and CDR2: SGDLS, YYNGEE. Trimming took 4 bases from V and 6 from J; bases not matched to a gene: 18. This CDR3 reads CASSPRVPDRAGHGYTF. The DNA for the CDR3 is TGTGCCAGCAGCCCCCGGGTGCCAGACAGGGCCGGGCATGGCTACACCTTC.

The chain joins TRBV14 to TRBJ2-7; TRBD2 aligns across 10 bases. This CDR3 contains 16 residues. Trimming at V came to 8 bases and at J to 1 base, leaving 11 bases not matched to a gene. Germline V gene lookup returns CDR1 SGHDN and CDR2 FVKESK. The chain's CDR3 is CASAHTSGGGSYEQYF. CDR3 nucleotides: TGTGCCAGCGCACACACCAGCGGGGGGGGGTCCTACGAGCAGTACTTC.

The chain couples TRBV29-1 to TRBJ1-2, with 9 bases matching TRBD1. This CDR3 has 14 amino acids. With 4 bases clipped from V and 2 bases from J, the junction kept 5 bases outside the gene matches. CDR1 SQVTM and CDR2 ANQGSEA come from the germline V gene. This chain's CDR3 is CSVGGQGENYGYTF. DNA of the CDR3: TGCAGCGTTGGGGGACAGGGCGAAAACTATGGCTACACCTTC.

This rearrangement joins TRBV11-3 to TRBJ2-4; 7 bases are a match to TRBD2. Germline CDR1 and CDR2: SGHNT and YENEEA. The ends lost 9 bases at V and 0 bases at J; junction bases unmatched: 11. The CDR3 extends over 16 amino acids. The CDR3 nucleotides read TGTGCCAGGGTAGATGGGGGAGGGTTAGCCAAAAACATTCAGTACTTC. Amino acids: CARVDGGGLAKNIQYF.

V gene TRBV30 combines with J gene TRBJ2-1; TRBD2 matches at 11 bases. The CDR3 length is 16 residues. The V gene end was trimmed by 1 base and the J gene end by 5 bases; junction bases not matched to a gene: 7. Germline CDR1 GTSNPN, CDR2 SVGIG (reference sequence). The CDR3 DNA sequence: TGTGCCTGGAGTGGATCTACTAGCGGGAGCGACAATGAGCAGTTCTTC. It encodes CAWSGSTSGSDNEQFF.

The chain couples TRBV10-3 to TRBJ1-1, with D uncertain. Trimming left V 6 bases short and J 10 bases short, with 18 bases between. Looked up from germline, CDR1 is ENHRY and CDR2 is SYGVKD. The CDR3 is 13 residues long. The CDR3 region is CAIRKQSSIRAFF. CDR3 sequence (DNA): TGTGCCATCAGAAAACAGTCATCCATCCGAGCTTTCTTT.

V and J are TRBV27 and TRBJ2-3; 15 nucleotides agree with TRBD2. Germline CDR1 and CDR2: MNHEY and SMNVEV (reference sequence). V shed 4 bases, J shed 10 bases, and the junction held 9 bases outside the gene matches. The length of the CDR3 is 16 residues. The DNA of the CDR3 is TGTGCCAGCAGTTCCCGGACTAGCGGGAGGGCCGAAGCGCAGTATTTT. Translation gives CASSSRTSGRAEAQYF.

The V call is TRBV19, the J call TRBJ1-5; D ambiguous. V lost 5 bases and J lost 0, with 8 bases in between. The CDR3 runs to 14 residues. In germline, CDR1 is LNHDA, CDR2 SQIVND (reference sequence). CDR3 loop: CASSDNPSNQPQHF. Written as DNA, the CDR3 is TGTGCCAGTAGTGACAACCCTAGCAATCAGCCCCAGCATTTT. The full variable domain, with the rest looked up from reference TRBV19 and TRBJ1-5, is DGGITQSPKYLFRKEGQNVTLSCEQNLNHDAMYWYRQDPGQGLRLIYYSQIVNDFQKGDIAEGYSVSREKKESFPLTVTSAQKNPTAFYLCASSDNPSNQPQHFGDGTRLSIL.

The chain employs TRBV7-9 and TRBJ1-1; no clear D gene. Trimming pared 2 bases from V and 4 bases from J, leaving 14 bases between. There are 15 residues in the CDR3. Germline V gene lookup returns CDR1 SEHNR and CDR2 FQNEAQ (reference sequence). The CDR3 nucleotides read TGTGCCAGCAGCTTAATCCGCGAGGGAGGCACTGAAGCTTTCTTT. Translated: CASSLIREGGTEAFF.

The V gene is TRBV5-3, the J gene TRBJ2-7; TRBD1 might be the D (6 bases). TRBV5-3 belongs to the ORF category, with a function that is uncertain. This CDR3 is 13 amino acids long. Trimming removed 4 bases from V and 5 bases from J, with 13 bases in between. The CDR3 region is CARSPEQGNEQYF. The CDR3 coding sequence is TGTGCCAGAAGCCCGGAACAGGGAAACGAGCAGTACTTC.

The chain is built from TRBV5-4 and TRBJ2-1; 12 bases map to TRBD2. Germline V gene sequence: CDR1 SGHNT, CDR2 YYREEE (reference sequence). The CDR3 covers 19 residues. V dropped 3 bases and J dropped 8; count of bases not matched to a gene: 18. This chain's CDR3 is CASSWGLAGPYQAGDEQFF. The DNA for the CDR3 is TGTGCCAGCAGCTGGGGACTAGCGGGCCCTTACCAGGCTGGGGATGAGCAGTTCTTC.